Following are 16 T cell receptor beta chains from one sample sequenced in a study of persistence of HIV-infected CD4 T cells. This was the immunoSEQ version 4 assay in survey mode. TCRdb's table, derived via immunoSEQ multiplex PCR, lists solely in-frame clones and lacks some. This repertoire shows approximately 35,000 clones, roughly 80% found once; its top ten account for about 0.86%. Cells were stimulated with CMV-infected fibroblast lysates at 8 to 10 ug/mL. Sorted nonresponding memory CD4+ T cells were CD40L-negative, CD69-negative, CD45RO-high. Their antigen targets remain unknown. The material sequenced was CD4+ T cells sorted from PBMCs after roughly 20-hour stimulation, taken from a patient who received antiretroviral therapy. The receptors shown here come from an adult man with HIV who was CMV-seropositive.

This clone was seen just once. The chain uses TRBV15 and TRBJ2-1; tentatively, D is TRBD1 (6 bases). This CDR3 has 14 amino acids. Germline V gives CDR1 LNHNV, CDR2 YYDKDF (reference sequence). The germline V and J ends were trimmed by 8 bases and 0 bases, with 11 bases remaining between them. CDR3 region: CATGGRSSYNEQFF. CDR3 sequence (DNA): TGTGCCACCGGGGGCAGGAGCTCCTACAATGAGCAGTTCTTC.

The chain has TRBV5-4 and TRBJ2-2; 11 bases line up with TRBD1. The CDR3 sequence is 16 residues long. Germline V gene sequence: CDR1 SGHNT, CDR2 YYREEE (reference sequence). V shed 0 bases and J 5 bases; nucleotides not matched to a gene: 3. DNA for the CDR3: TGTGCCAGCAGCTTGGGGGACAGGGGGTATACCGGGGAGCTGTTTTTT. Residues: CASSLGDRGYTGELFF. Using reference TRBV5-4 and TRBJ2-2 for the parts outside the CDR3, the full variable domain is ETGVTQSPTHLIKTRGQQVTLRCSSQSGHNTVSWYQQALGQGPQFIFQYYREEENGRGNFPPRFSGLQFPNYSSELNVNALELDDSALYLCASSLGDRGYTGELFFGEGSRLTVL.

The chain links TRBV6-6 to TRBJ2-1, with 10 bases lining up with TRBD2. The CDR3 length is 16 residues. Germline trimming cut 2 bases from V and 3 bases from J; bases unmatched to any gene: 4. Germline CDR1 and CDR2: MNHNY and SVGAGI (reference sequence). In DNA, the CDR3 is TGTGCCAGCAGTTACGGGGCTAGCGGGGGCTACAATGAGCAGTTCTTC. Protein: CASSYGASGGYNEQFF.

The gene calls are TRBV7-2 and TRBJ2-5; maybe TRBD1 (5 bases). Trimming stripped 1 base from V and 5 bases from J, with 14 bases between. Germline V CDR1 and CDR2: SGHTA, FQGNSA. The CDR3 has 15 amino acids. The CDR3 protein is CASSLGGGGPETQYF. The DNA of the CDR3 is TGTGCCAGCAGCTTAGGGGGCGGTGGCCCGGAGACCCAGTACTTC.

This clone was seen only once. This chain uses TRBV30 with TRBJ2-4; D might be TRBD1 (5 bases). The CDR3 is 15 amino acids. Per germline, CDR1 GTSNPN and CDR2 SVGIG (reference sequence). V shed 0 bases and J shed 0 bases, with 9 bases lying between them. CDR3 amino acids: CAWSVGLLAKNIQYF. The CDR3 coding sequence is TGTGCCTGGAGTGTGGGGCTGTTAGCCAAAAACATTCAGTACTTC.

The V call is TRBV2, the J call TRBJ2-2, with a weak D call TRBD2 (7 bases). V dropped 6 bases and J dropped 7 bases, with 15 bases sitting between them. CDR1 is SNHLY, CDR2 FYNNEI, per germline. The CDR3 is 14 amino acids. Here the CDR3 DNA reads TGTGCCAGCAGAACTGGGGGGGCCGGCGGGGAGCTGTTTTTT. Its translation is CASRTGGAGGELFF.

The rearrangement links TRBV30 to TRBJ1-1, with D possibly matching TRBD1 (5 bases). This CDR3 has 12 amino acids. V gave up 8 bases and J gave up 10 bases, with 20 bases separating them. Germline CDR1 reads GTSNPN; CDR2 reads SVGIG (reference sequence). In nucleotides, the CDR3 is TGTGCCAGCGTCCCCCCAGGGTGGAGAGCTTTCTTT. It is translated as CASVPPGWRAFF.

This CDR3 is CASSFLAYRNEQFF. In nucleotides, the CDR3 is TGTGCCAGCAGCTTTCTAGCGTATAGGAATGAGCAGTTCTTC. The genes are TRBV7-9 and TRBJ2-1; possible D gene TRBD2, 6 bases. The CDR3 is made up of 14 amino acids. The germline V gene encodes CDR1 SEHNR and CDR2 FQNEAQ (reference sequence). V was clipped by 3 bases and J by 7 bases, with 13 bases between them. Together with reference TRBV7-9 and TRBJ2-1, the CDR3 gives the full variable domain: DTGVSQNPRHKITKRGQNVTFRCDPISEHNRLYWYRQTLGQGPEFLTYFQNEAQLEKSRLLSDRFSAERPKGSFSTLEIQRTEQGDSAMYLCASSFLAYRNEQFFGPGTRLTVL.

This clone was observed a handful of times. V gene TRBV5-4 combines with J gene TRBJ2-1; D unclear. The CDR3 totals 11 residues. With 1 base removed from V and 7 bases from J, the gap between germline ends came to 3 bases. Germline lookup yields CDR1 SGHNT and CDR2 YYREEE (reference sequence). The CDR3 coding sequence is TGTGCCAGCAGCTTGATGAATGAGCAGTTCTTC. The encoded protein is CASSLMNEQFF.

The rearrangement links TRBV3-1 (or the pseudogene TRBV3-2) to TRBJ1-2; D possibly corresponds to TRBD1 (6 bases). Germline CDR1 LGHDT, CDR2 YNNKEL (reference sequence). CDR3 length: 15 residues. V lost 0 bases, J lost 4 bases, and 12 bases lay in between. CDR3 in DNA: TGTGCCAGCAGCCAAGATGGGGGCGTGAGCTATGGCTACACCTTC. Protein: CASSQDGGVSYGYTF.

This sequence joins TRBV6-2 or TRBV6-3 and TRBJ2-3; D remains ambiguous. The CDR3 length is 11 residues. V was shortened by 6 bases and J by 1 base, with 2 bases between the two germline ends. CDR1 and CDR2 from the germline V gene are MNHEY and SVGEGT. This chain's CDR3 is CASSRTDTQYF. The CDR3 DNA is TGTGCCAGCAGCCGCACAGATACGCAGTATTTT.

This sequence joins TRBV28 and TRBJ2-1, with D perhaps assigned TRBD1 or TRBD2 (7 bases each). CDR3 length: 15 residues. V lost 5 bases to trimming and J lost 3 bases, with 14 bases between them. CDR1 and CDR2 (germline): MDHEN, SYDVKM. The CDR3, as DNA: TGTGCCAGCAGTCCCAGGGGGGGCATCTACAATGAGCAGTTCTTC. This encodes CASSPRGGIYNEQFF.

This clone was seen only a few times. The V call is TRBV3-1 (or the pseudogene TRBV3-2), the J call TRBJ1-4; D remains ambiguous. Trimming took off 6 bases at V and 8 bases at J, with 13 bases between the two ends. The CDR3 totals 13 residues. Germline lookup yields CDR1 LGHDT and CDR2 YNNKEL (reference sequence). The CDR3 protein is CASSVRAGEKLFF. CDR3 sequence (DNA): TGTGCCAGCAGTGTCCGGGCAGGAGAAAAACTGTTTTTT.

This clone was seen a handful of times. At one end the junction does not follow the germline gene, possibly because of a read error. The rearrangement joins TRBV7-9 to TRBJ2-3; 10 positions agree with TRBD2. There are 13 residues in the CDR3. Germline assignment: CDR1 SEHNR and CDR2 FQNEAQ (reference sequence). The CDR3 protein is CASSLSGGTSQNF. CDR3 coding DNA: TGTGCCAGCAGCCTTAGCGGGGGGACCTCTCAGAATTTT.

The chain recombines TRBV19 with TRBJ1-6; possible D gene TRBD1, 6 bases. Germline values: CDR1 LNHDA, CDR2 SQIVND (reference sequence). The CDR3 loop spans 14 amino acids. The germline V and J ends were trimmed by 9 bases and 7 bases, with 16 bases remaining between them. The CDR3 is CASGGPIRNSPLHF. The CDR3 nucleotides read TGTGCCAGCGGGGGCCCTATCAGGAATTCACCCCTCCACTTT.

The chain joins TRBV24-1 to TRBJ2-1; TRBD1 aligns across 10 bases. This CDR3 comprises 16 residues. V was pared by 4 bases and J by 3 bases, with 5 bases of the junction left unmatched. Per germline, CDR1 KGHDR and CDR2 SFDVKD. CDR3 nucleotide sequence: TGTGCCACCAGTGAGCCGGGACAGGGGAACTACAATGAGCAGTTCTTC. Translation gives CATSEPGQGNYNEQFF.